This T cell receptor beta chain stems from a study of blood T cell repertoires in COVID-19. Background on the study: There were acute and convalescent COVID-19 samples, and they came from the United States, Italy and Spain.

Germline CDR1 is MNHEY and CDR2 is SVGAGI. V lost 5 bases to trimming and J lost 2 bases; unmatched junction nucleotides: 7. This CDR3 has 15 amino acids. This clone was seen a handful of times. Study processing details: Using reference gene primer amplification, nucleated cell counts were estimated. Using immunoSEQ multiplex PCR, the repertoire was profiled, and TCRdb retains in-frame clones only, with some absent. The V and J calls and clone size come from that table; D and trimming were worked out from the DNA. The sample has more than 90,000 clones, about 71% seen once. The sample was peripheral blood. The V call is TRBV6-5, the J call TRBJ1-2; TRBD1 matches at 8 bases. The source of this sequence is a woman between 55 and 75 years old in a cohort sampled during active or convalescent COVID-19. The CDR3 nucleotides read TGTGCCAGCAGTACCGGACAGGGCCGGAACTATGGCTACACCTTC. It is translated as CASSTGQGRNYGYTF.